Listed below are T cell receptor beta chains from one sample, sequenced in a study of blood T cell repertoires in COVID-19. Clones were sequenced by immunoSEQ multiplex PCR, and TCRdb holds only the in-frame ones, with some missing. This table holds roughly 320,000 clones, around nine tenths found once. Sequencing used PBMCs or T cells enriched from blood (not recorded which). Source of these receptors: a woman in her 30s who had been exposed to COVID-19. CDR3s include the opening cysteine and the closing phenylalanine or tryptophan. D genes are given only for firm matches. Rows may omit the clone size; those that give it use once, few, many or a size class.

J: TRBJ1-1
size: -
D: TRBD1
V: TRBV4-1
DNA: TGCGCCAGCGCCGGGACAGGGAACACTGAAGCTTTCTTT
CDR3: CASAGTGNTEAFF

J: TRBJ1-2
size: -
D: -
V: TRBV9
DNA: TGTGCCAGCACCCCAGGTTTAGGCTATGGCTACACCTTC
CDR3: CASTPGLGYGYTF

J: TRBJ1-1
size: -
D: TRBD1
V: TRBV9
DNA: TGTGCCAGCAGCGCGACAGGGGGACCTGAAGCTTTCTTT
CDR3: CASSATGGPEAFF

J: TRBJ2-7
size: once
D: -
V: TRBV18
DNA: TGTGCCAGCTCACCACAAGGGGACGAGCAGTACTTC
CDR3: CASSPQGDEQYF

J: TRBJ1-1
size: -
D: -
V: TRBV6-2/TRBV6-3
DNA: TGTGCCAGCAGTTACACGCCAATCGGACTGGGAGAAGCTTTCTTT
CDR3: CASSYTPIGLGEAFF

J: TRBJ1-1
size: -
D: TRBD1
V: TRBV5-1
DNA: TGCGCCAGCAGCCCTCTACAGGGGGCAAACCAGAACACTGAAGCTTTCTTT
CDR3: CASSPLQGANQNTEAFF

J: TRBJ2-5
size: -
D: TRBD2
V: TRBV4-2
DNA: TGTGCCAGCAGCCAAGACACCCCTAGCGGGGGAGAGACCCAGTACTTC
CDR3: CASSQDTPSGGETQYF

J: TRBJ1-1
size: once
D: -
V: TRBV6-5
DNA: TGTGCCAGCTCCGCGAGGGGAGGAACTGAAGCTTTCTTT
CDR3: CASSARGGTEAFF

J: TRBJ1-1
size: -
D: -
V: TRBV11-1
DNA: TGTGCCAGCACCTTATATTCGGGGAAAGCTTTCTTT
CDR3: CASTLYSGKAFF

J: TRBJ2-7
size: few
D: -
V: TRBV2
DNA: TGTGCCAGCAGAGGGACAAAGAGCTCCTACGAGCAGTACTTC
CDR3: CASRGTKSSYEQYF

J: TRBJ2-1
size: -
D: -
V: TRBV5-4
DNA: TGTGCCAGCAGCCGTCTTGGTGGGGGGTACAATGAGCAGTTCTTC
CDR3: CASSRLGGGYNEQFF

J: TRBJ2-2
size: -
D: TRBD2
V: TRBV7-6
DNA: TGTGCCAGCAGCTTAGAGCCCCCCGGGACTAGCGGGGGTCTGGCCACCGGGGAGCTGTTTTTT
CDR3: CASSLEPPGTSGGLATGELFF

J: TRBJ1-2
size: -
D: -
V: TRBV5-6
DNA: TGTGCCAGCAGCTGGGGGGACGGGACGGTCTATAACTATGGCTACACCTTC
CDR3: CASSWGDGTVYNYGYTF

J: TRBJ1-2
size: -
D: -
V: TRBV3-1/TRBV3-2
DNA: TGTGCCAGCAGCCAAGTGATGGGCTGGGGCTACACCTTC
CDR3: CASSQVMGWGYTF